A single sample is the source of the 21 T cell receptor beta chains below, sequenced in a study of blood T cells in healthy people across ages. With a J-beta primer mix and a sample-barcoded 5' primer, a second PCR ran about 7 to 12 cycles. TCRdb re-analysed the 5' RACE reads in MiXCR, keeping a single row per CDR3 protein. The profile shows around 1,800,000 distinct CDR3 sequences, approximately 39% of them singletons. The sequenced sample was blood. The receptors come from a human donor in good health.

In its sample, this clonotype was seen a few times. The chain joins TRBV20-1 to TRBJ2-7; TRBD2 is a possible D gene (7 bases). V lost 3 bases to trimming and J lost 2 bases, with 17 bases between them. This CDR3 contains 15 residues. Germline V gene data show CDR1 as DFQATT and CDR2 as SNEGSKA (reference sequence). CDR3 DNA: TGCAGTGCTAGTCGGACTAGGGGGTTCGCCTACGAGCAGTACTTC. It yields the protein CSASRTRGFAYEQYF.

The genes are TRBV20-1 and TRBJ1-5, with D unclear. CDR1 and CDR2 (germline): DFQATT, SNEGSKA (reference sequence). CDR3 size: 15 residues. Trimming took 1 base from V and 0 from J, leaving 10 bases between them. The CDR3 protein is CSARVGWNSNQPQHF. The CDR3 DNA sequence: TGCAGTGCTAGAGTGGGCTGGAATAGCAATCAGCCCCAGCATTTT.

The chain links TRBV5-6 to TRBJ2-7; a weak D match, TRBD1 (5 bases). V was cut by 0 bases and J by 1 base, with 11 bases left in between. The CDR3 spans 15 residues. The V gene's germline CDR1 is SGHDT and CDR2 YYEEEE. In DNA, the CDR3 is TGTGCCAGCAGCTTGGGGTTCCGACAGTCCTACGAGCAGTACTTC. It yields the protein CASSLGFRQSYEQYF.

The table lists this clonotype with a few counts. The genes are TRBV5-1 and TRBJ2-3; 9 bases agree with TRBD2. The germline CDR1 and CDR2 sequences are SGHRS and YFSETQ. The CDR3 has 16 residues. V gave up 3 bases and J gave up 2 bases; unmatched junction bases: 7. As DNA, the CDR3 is TGCGCCAGCAGCTCCGGGACTAGCCCGAACACAGATACGCAGTATTTT. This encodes CASSSGTSPNTDTQYF.

The CDR3 loop reads CAITSDRNDEQYF. CDR3 DNA sequence: TGTGCCATCACCAGCGACAGGAACGACGAGCAGTACTTC. V is TRBV10-3 and J is TRBJ2-7; D may be TRBD1 (6 bases). Germline CDR1 and CDR2: ENHRY and SYGVKD. The CDR3 extends over 13 amino acids. V was pared by 7 bases and J by 5 bases, with 15 bases between.

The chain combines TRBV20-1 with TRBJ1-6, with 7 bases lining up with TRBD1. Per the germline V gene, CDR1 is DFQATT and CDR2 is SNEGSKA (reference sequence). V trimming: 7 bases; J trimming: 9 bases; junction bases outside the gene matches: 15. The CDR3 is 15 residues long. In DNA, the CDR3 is TGCAGTGTTCAAAATCAGGCCGGACAGGTTTCACCCCTCCACTTT. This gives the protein CSVQNQAGQVSPLHF.

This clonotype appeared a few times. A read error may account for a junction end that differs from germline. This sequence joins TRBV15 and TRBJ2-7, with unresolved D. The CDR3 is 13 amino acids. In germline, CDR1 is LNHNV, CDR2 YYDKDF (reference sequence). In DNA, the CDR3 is TGTGCCACCGGCAGAGACATAAACTACGAGCAGTACTTC. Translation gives CATGRDINYEQYF.

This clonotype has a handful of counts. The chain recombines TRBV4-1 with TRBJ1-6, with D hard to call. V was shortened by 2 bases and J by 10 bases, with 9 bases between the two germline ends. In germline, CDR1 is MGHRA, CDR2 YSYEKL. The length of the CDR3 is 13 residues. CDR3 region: CASSQQVDSPLHF. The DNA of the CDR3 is TGCGCCAGCAGCCAACAAGTTGACTCACCCCTCCACTTT.

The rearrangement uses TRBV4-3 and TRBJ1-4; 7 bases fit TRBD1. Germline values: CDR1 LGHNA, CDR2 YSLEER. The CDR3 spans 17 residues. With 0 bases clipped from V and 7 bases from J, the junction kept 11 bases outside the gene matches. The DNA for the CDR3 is TGCGCCAGCAGCCAAGATAGTGGCCACAGGGGTGGTGAAAAACTGTTTTTT. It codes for CASSQDSGHRGGEKLFF.

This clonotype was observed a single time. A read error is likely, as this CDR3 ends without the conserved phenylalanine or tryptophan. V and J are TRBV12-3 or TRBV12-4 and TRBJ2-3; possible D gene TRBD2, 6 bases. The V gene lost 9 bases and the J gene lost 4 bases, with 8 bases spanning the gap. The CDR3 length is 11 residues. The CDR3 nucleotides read TGTGCCAGTGGGACTGCAGATACGCAGTATTCT. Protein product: CASGTADTQYS.

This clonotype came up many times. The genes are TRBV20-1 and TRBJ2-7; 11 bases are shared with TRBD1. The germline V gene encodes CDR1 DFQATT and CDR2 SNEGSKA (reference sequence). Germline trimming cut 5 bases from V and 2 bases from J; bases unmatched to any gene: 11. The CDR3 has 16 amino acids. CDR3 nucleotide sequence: TGCAGTGCTGCGGGACAGGGGGTCGTAAGAACCTACGAGCAGTACTTC. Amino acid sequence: CSAAGQGVVRTYEQYF.

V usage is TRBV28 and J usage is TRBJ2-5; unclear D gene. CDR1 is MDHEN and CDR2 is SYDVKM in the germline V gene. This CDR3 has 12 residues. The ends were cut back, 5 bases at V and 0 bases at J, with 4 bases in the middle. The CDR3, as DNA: TGTGCCAGCAGTAATTACCAAGAGACCCAGTACTTC. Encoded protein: CASSNYQETQYF.

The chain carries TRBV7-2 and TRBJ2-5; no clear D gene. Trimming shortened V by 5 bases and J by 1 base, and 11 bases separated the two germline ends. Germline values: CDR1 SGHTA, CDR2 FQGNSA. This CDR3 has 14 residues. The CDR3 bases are TGTGCCAGCAGCCCCCGGGCCATCCAAGAGACCCAGTACTTC. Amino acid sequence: CASSPRAIQETQYF.

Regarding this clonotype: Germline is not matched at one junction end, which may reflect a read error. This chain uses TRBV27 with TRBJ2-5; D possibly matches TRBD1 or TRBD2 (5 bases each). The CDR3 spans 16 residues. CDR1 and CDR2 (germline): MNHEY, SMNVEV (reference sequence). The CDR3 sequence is CASSSGHGRGRETRYF. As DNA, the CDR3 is TGTGCCAGCAGCTCCGGTCATGGCCGGGGCAGGGAGACCCGGTACTTC.

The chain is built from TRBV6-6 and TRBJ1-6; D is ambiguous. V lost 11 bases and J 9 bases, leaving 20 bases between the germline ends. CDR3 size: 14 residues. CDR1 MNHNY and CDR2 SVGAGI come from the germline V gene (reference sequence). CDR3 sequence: CAVSSGPEGSPLHF. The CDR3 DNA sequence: TGTGCCGTTTCATCCGGGCCTGAAGGTTCACCCCTCCACTTT.

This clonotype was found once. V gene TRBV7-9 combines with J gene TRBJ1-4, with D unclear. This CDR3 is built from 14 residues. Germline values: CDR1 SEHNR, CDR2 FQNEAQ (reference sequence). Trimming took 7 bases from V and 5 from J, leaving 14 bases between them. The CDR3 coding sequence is TGTGCCAGCAACAAAGTCGTAGAGAATGAAAAACTGTTTTTT. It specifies CASNKVVENEKLFF.

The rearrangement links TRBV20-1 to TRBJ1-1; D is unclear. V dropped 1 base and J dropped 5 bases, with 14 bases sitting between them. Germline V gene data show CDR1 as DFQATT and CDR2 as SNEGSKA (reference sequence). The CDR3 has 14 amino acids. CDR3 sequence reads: CSARAPPIETEAFF. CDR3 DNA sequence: TGCAGTGCTAGAGCCCCCCCTATCGAGACTGAAGCTTTCTTT.

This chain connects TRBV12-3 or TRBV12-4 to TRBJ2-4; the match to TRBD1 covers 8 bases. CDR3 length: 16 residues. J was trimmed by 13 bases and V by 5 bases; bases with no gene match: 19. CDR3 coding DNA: TGTGCCAGCAGTCCAAACCGGGACAGGCCCCCCAATGAGCAGTACTTC. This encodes CASSPNRDRPPNEQYF.

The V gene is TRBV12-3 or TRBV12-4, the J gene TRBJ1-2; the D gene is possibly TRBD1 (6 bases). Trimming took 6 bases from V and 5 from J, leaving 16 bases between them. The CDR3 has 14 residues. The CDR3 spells CASSQTGHPYGYTF. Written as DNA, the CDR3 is TGTGCCAGCAGCCAGACGGGACACCCGTATGGCTACACCTTC.

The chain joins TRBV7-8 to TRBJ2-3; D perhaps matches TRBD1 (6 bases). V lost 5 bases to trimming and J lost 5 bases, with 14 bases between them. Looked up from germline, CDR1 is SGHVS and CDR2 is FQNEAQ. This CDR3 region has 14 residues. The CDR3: CASSQGQPLDTQYF. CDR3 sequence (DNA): TGTGCCAGCAGCCAAGGACAGCCGCTAGATACGCAGTATTTT.

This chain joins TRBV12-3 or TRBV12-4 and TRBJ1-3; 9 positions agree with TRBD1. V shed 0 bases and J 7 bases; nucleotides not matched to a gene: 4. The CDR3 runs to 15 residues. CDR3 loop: CASSLAYDRGNTIYF. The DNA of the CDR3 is TGTGCCAGCAGTTTAGCCTACGACAGGGGGAACACCATATATTTT.